This TCR beta chain was recovered during a study of regulatory T cells in long-lasting Graves disease. Regarding the study as a whole: A greater number of public clonotypes (approximately 2,500) was shared by persistent patients than by new patients (roughly 880). Accuracy might have suffered from few samples.

On this clonotype itself: Its antigen remains unknown.

Looked up from germline, CDR1 is SGHTS and CDR2 is YDEGEE. There are 13 residues in the CDR3. V was cut by 4 bases and J by 8 bases, with 13 bases left in between. Regarding time point: newly diagnosed GD, antithyroid drugs for less than 3 months. From RNA extracted from PBMCs, the TCR library was made. Construction of the TCR beta libraries employed iRepertoire HTBI primers in conjunction with Arm-PCR of CDR3 regions. TCRdb passed the multiplex PCR reads through MiXCR, listing each CDR3 protein once. In the table there are more than 400,000 distinct CDR3 sequences, roughly 15% of which are singletons. The same sample was also used in a study of T cells in Graves' hyperthyroidism and ophthalmopathy. That source reports: The HTBI primer set drove a first-round RT-PCR of the TCR CDR3. Before onset, by a median of approximately 5.9 months, the model predicted ophthalmopathy.

This sample comprised peripheral blood mononuclear cells (PBMCs), obtained at new diagnosis, from a patient treated with antithyroid drugs. This TCR derives from a man aged 35-49 years with Graves disease. The V gene is TRBV5-8, the J gene TRBJ2-1, with D perhaps matching TRBD2 (5 bases). The CDR3: CASSHPWRDEQFF. CDR3 DNA sequence: TGTGCCAGCAGCCATCCCTGGCGGGATGAGCAGTTCTTC.